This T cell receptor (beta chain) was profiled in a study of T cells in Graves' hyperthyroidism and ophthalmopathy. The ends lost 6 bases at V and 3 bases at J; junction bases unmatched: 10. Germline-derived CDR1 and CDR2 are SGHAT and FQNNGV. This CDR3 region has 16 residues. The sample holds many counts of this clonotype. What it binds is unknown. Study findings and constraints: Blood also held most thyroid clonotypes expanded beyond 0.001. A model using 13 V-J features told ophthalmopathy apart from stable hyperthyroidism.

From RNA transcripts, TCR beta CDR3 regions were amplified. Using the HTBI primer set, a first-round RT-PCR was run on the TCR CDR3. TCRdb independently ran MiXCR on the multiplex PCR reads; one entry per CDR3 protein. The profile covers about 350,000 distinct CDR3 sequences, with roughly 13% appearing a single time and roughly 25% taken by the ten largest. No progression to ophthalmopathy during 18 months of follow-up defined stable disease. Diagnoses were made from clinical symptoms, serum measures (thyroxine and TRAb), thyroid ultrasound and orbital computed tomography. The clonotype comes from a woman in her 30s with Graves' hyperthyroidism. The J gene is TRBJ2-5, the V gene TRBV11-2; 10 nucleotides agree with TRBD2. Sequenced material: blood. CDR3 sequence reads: CASRPVAGGAKETQYF. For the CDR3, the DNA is TGTGCCAGCAGACCCGTAGCGGGAGGCGCTAAAGAGACCCAGTACTTC. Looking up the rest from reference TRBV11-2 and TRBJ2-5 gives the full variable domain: EAGVAQSPRYKIIEKRQSVAFWCNPISGHATLYWYQQILGQGPKLLIQFQNNGVVDDSQLPKDRFSAERLKGVDSTLKIQPAKLEDSAVYLCASRPVAGGAKETQYFGPGTRLLVL.